The rows below give T cell receptor beta chains drawn from one sample of a study of blood T cell repertoires in COVID-19. Sequencing was performed with immunoSEQ multiplex PCR; in TCRdb, only in-frame clones are kept and a portion is missing. The sample has roughly 110,000 clones, around 75% seen once. Sequenced material: peripheral blood. These receptors were obtained from a human donor with acute or convalescent COVID-19. The donor label of this sample is uncertain. CDR3s include the opening cysteine and the closing phenylalanine or tryptophan. The D gene is left open where the match is weak. Clone size is not always given. Where it is, it says once, few, many or a class for expanded clones.

cdr3_nt cdr3_aa d_call cdr3_length clone_size j_call v_call
TGTGCCAGCAGACGACCGGGACAGGGGGCCGACGGGGAGCTGTTTTTT CASRRPGQGADGELFF TRBD1 16 . TRBJ2-2 TRBV5-6
TGTGCCAGCAGTTTATTCTATAATGGAGGGGGCAATACGCAGTATTTT CASSLFYNGGGNTQYF . 16 . TRBJ2-3 TRBV27
TGTGCCAGCAGCGACAGCGAGACGGCCCGGGGGTGGCTGGACACCTTC CASSDSETARGWLDTF . 16 . TRBJ1-2 TRBV7-9
TGTGCCAGCAGTGACGCCGGGACAGGGAATGAAAAACTGTTTTTT CASSDAGTGNEKLFF TRBD1 15 . TRBJ1-4 TRBV5-5
TGTGCCAGCGCGAAACGGGGGGGCACTGAAGCTTTCTTT CASAKRGGTEAFF . 13 . TRBJ1-1 TRBV5-5
TGTGCCAGCAGCCAGGGGCCGGCTGGAGGCTACACCTTC CASSQGPAGGYTF . 13 . TRBJ1-2 TRBV7-3
TGTGCCAGCACCCCCCAGTGGCAGGGTACAAACAATGAGCAGTTCTTC CASTPQWQGTNNEQFF . 16 . TRBJ2-1 TRBV28
TGTGCCAGCAGCAACTTCCAAGACAGGGGTATTGGAAACACCATATATTTT CASSNFQDRGIGNTIYF TRBD1 17 few TRBJ1-3 TRBV13
TGCGCCAGCAGCCAAAATCCCCAGGGCTGGCGCGGCTCTGGAAACACCATATATTTT CASSQNPQGWRGSGNTIYF . 19 . TRBJ1-3 TRBV4-1
TGTGCCAGCAGTCAAACAGGGTTAACCTACGAGCAGTACTTC CASSQTGLTYEQYF . 14 . TRBJ2-7 TRBV27
TGTGCCAGCAGTCGACAAGCCTATGGCTACACCTTC CASSRQAYGYTF . 12 few TRBJ1-2 TRBV2
TGTGCCACCAGTGGGGACAGGGAACACTACAATGAGCAGTTCTTC CATSGDREHYNEQFF TRBD1 15 . TRBJ2-1 TRBV24-1
TGTGCCAGTAGTGACCTAGCAGCATTTGGGACTGAAGCTTTCTTT CASSDLAAFGTEAFF . 15 . TRBJ1-1 TRBV19
TGTGCCAGCAGCTCGACTAGCCTAGCGATAGGTGAGCAGTTCTTC CASSSTSLAIGEQFF TRBD2 15 . TRBJ2-1 TRBV7-8
TGTGCCAGCAGCCTTCGGACAAACGCGAACACTGAAGCTTTCTTT CASSLRTNANTEAFF . 15 . TRBJ1-1 TRBV27
TGTGCCAGCAGCCCTTTAACAGGGCGTATGAACGAGCAGTACTTC CASSPLTGRMNEQYF . 15 few TRBJ2-7 TRBV28
TGCGCCAGCAGCTTACAGGGGAACACTGAAGCTTTCTTT CASSLQGNTEAFF . 13 . TRBJ1-1 TRBV5-1
TGTGCCAGCAGCGTAGCAGGGTACAATGAGCAGTTCTTC CASSVAGYNEQFF . 13 few TRBJ2-1 TRBV9
TGTGCCAGCAGGCGAACAGGGGCCGGGGAGCTGTTTTTT CASRRTGAGELFF TRBD1 13 once TRBJ2-2 TRBV5-6
TGCGCCAGCAGCCTGGGACAGGGGGTGTTCGAGCAGTACTTC CASSLGQGVFEQYF TRBD1 14 . TRBJ2-7 TRBV5-1
TGTGCCAGCAGTGATAAGGGGATCGGAAACACCATATATTTT CASSDKGIGNTIYF . 14 . TRBJ1-3 TRBV2
TGTGCCAGCAGTCCCGGGACAGGGAGGGCCAGCACAGATACGCAGTATTTT CASSPGTGRASTDTQYF TRBD1 17 . TRBJ2-3 TRBV6-6
TGCGCCAGCAGCCAAGATCCCGCGGGAACATATAGCAATCAGCCCCAGCATTTT CASSQDPAGTYSNQPQHF . 18 . TRBJ1-5 TRBV4-1
TGCGCCAGCAGCAAGTTACAGGGGATGGGGTCACCCCTCCACTTT CASSKLQGMGSPLHF TRBD1 15 few TRBJ1-6 TRBV4-1
TGTGCCAGCTCACCTATAGGACAGGGGGCTGGTGGGGCCAACGTCCTGACTTTC CASSPIGQGAGGANVLTF TRBD1 18 once TRBJ2-6 TRBV18
TGCGCCAGCAGACGAACTAGCGGACTGTCTAGCACAGATACGCAGTATTTT CASRRTSGLSSTDTQYF TRBD2 17 . TRBJ2-3 TRBV4-1
TGTGCCAGCAGCTGGGGGGGGCCCACCTCCGGAGAGACCCAGTACTTC CASSWGGPTSGETQYF . 16 . TRBJ2-5 TRBV7-8
TGTGCCAGTAGTATAGGGTGGGGCAGCTCGCTCGGCTATGGCTACACCTTC CASSIGWGSSLGYGYTF . 17 . TRBJ1-2 TRBV19
TGCGCCAGCAGCTTGGTGGGGGGTGGATATGGCTACACCTTC CASSLVGGGYGYTF . 14 . TRBJ1-2 TRBV5-1
TGTGCCAGCAGCTTAGTGTTTGGGGGAGGGAATGAGCAGTTCTTC CASSLVFGGGNEQFF TRBD2 15 few TRBJ2-1 TRBV11-2
TGTGCCAGCAGCGTATCAGGGAACTATAATTCACCCCTCCACTTT CASSVSGNYNSPLHF . 15 . TRBJ1-6 TRBV9
TGTGCCTGGAGTAAGGGGTTAGATACGCAGTATTTT CAWSKGLDTQYF . 12 . TRBJ2-3 TRBV30
TGTGCCAGCAGCCAAGAAAGGGGGCGGCCCAACTATGGCTACACCTTC CASSQERGRPNYGYTF TRBD1 16 . TRBJ1-2 TRBV3-1/TRBV3-2
TGTGCCAGCACTTTATTAATAGGGGGGGACACTGAAGCTTTCTTT CASTLLIGGDTEAFF . 15 . TRBJ1-1 TRBV2
TGTGCCAGCAGCGTTTCAGGACAGGGAAGGGGCTACACCTTC CASSVSGQGRGYTF TRBD1 14 . TRBJ1-2 TRBV9
TGTGCCAGCAGCTTCCAGGGTACAACTAATGAAAAACTGTTTTTT CASSFQGTTNEKLFF . 15 . TRBJ1-4 TRBV5-4
TGTGCCAGCAGCCCGACAGGGAAAACCCATCAGCCCCAGCATTTT CASSPTGKTHQPQHF TRBD1 15 . TRBJ1-5 TRBV28
TGTGCCAGCAGCCCTGCCGGTGCTAATAGCAATCAGCCCCAGCATTTT CASSPAGANSNQPQHF . 16 . TRBJ1-5 TRBV4-2
TGCGCCAGCAGGCAGGAAGGGAACACTGAAGCTTTCTTT CASRQEGNTEAFF . 13 . TRBJ1-1 TRBV5-1
TGTGCCAGCAGCTTCTTGGCAGGGAACCCTGAAGCTTTCTTT CASSFLAGNPEAFF . 14 . TRBJ1-1 TRBV7-8
TGTGCCATCAGTTTAGCGGGGGGGTACGGAGAGACCCAGTACTTC CAISLAGGYGETQYF TRBD2 15 once TRBJ2-5 TRBV10-3
TGTGCCAGCAGTCGGTACCAAGAGACCCAGTACTTC CASSRYQETQYF . 12 . TRBJ2-5 TRBV14
TGTGCCAGCAGTGAACCGCCGGGAGCAGGGCTACCCCTCCACTTT CASSEPPGAGLPLHF . 15 . TRBJ1-6 TRBV6-1
TGTGCCAGCAGTAGAGGGAGTGGCACCTACACCATATATTTT CASSRGSGTYTIYF . 14 . TRBJ1-3 TRBV6-5
TGTGCCACCAGTGAGACAGGGTTGCACGAGCAGTACTTC CATSETGLHEQYF TRBD1 13 few TRBJ2-7 TRBV24-1
TGTGCTAGTGGTTTGGTACGACCCCTACAGGGGGCGAACTATGGCTACACCTTC CASGLVRPLQGANYGYTF TRBD1 18 . TRBJ1-2 TRBV12-5
TGTGCCAGTAGAGTATGGGACAGGGCGGGCAATCAGCCCCAGCATTTT CASRVWDRAGNQPQHF TRBD1 16 . TRBJ1-5 TRBV19
TGTGCCAGCAGCGGTTCCGGGAGCTTCAATGAAAAACTGTTTTTT CASSGSGSFNEKLFF . 15 . TRBJ1-4 TRBV7-8
TGTGCTAGTGGTTCCGCTGCGGCTCTAGGGAGCCCGCATTTT CASGSAAALGSPHF . 14 . TRBJ1-5 TRBV12-5
TGCAGTGCCGGGGGGGAGACCCAGTACTTC CSAGGETQYF TRBD2 10 . TRBJ2-5 TRBV20-1
TGTGCCAGCTCCCGTTACGCGGACAGTTATAATTCACCCCTCCACTTT CASSRYADSYNSPLHF . 16 . TRBJ1-6 TRBV18
TGTGCCAGCAGCCAAGGCGCGTCCACTGAAGCTTTCTTT CASSQGASTEAFF . 13 . TRBJ1-1 TRBV3-1/TRBV3-2
TGTGCCAGCAGCCGCGAATACAGGGGACGGGAGACCCAGTACTTC CASSREYRGRETQYF TRBD1 15 . TRBJ2-5 TRBV7-2
TGTGCCAGCAGTGGCGTTCCGGGACAGGGGTATGGCTACACCTTC CASSGVPGQGYGYTF TRBD1 15 . TRBJ1-2 TRBV9
TGCGCCAGTCTTCCCGGGACAGGGATCCCGAGGGCTAATGAAAAACTGTTTTTT CASLPGTGIPRANEKLFF TRBD1 18 . TRBJ1-4 TRBV10-2